The rows below give T cell receptor beta chains drawn from one sample of a study of blood T cell repertoires in COVID-19. Libraries were prepared by immunoSEQ multiplex PCR; TCRdb keeps only in-frame clonotypes and omits some of them. The sample yields some 55,000 clones, roughly four fifths seen once. Source material: peripheral blood. The receptor source for this set is a woman aged 60-75 years with acute or convalescent COVID-19. Each CDR3 is given with its conserved first and last residue. The D gene is left open where the match is weak. The size of a clone is reported for some rows only, either as once, few or many, or as a class for expanded clones.

>TRBV5-4|.|TRBD2|TRBJ2-2
CASNKIGGRADGELFF
TGTGCCAGCAACAAGATAGGCGGGAGGGCCGACGGGGAGCTGTTTTTT
>TRBV5-6|.|.|TRBJ2-2
CASSLPGITNTGELFF
TGTGCCAGCAGCTTGCCAGGGATCACCAACACCGGGGAGCTGTTTTTT
>TRBV5-1|.|.|TRBJ1-1
CASSLGQSNTEAFF
TGCGCCAGCAGCTTGGGACAGTCGAACACTGAAGCTTTCTTT
>TRBV4-1|.|.|TRBJ1-4
CASSQEYLNRWEKLFF
TGCGCCAGCAGCCAAGAATATTTGAACAGGTGGGAAAAACTGTTTTTT
>TRBV9|.|TRBD2|TRBJ2-2
CASSLTSGLTGELFF
TGTGCCAGCAGCTTGACTAGCGGTCTAACCGGGGAGCTGTTTTTT
>TRBV19|.|TRBD1|TRBJ1-3
CASSRGQGYSGNTIYF
TGTGCCAGTAGTAGGGGACAGGGATACTCTGGAAACACCATATATTTT
>TRBV11-2|.|.|TRBJ2-7
CASSLGSSNYEQYF
TGTGCCAGCAGCTTAGGTTCTAGCAACTACGAGCAGTACTTC
>TRBV3-1/TRBV3-2|.|.|TRBJ1-2
CASSLRQVHGYTF
TGTGCCAGCAGCCTGCGACAGGTTCATGGATACACCTTC
>TRBV18|.|TRBD2|TRBJ2-1
CASSKGGGANEQFF
TGTGCCAGCTCAAAAGGCGGGGGGGCAAATGAGCAGTTCTTC
>TRBV6-5|.|.|TRBJ2-5
CASKIGEETQYF
TGTGCCAGCAAGATAGGAGAGGAGACCCAGTACTTC
>TRBV27|.|TRBD1|TRBJ1-2
CASSYRYATQGAGYTF
TGTGCCAGCAGTTACCGCTATGCTACGCAGGGGGCAGGCTACACCTTC
>TRBV2|.|TRBD1|TRBJ1-1
CASSGQLMAGGNTEAFF
TGTGCCAGCAGTGGGCAGTTAATGGCAGGGGGAAACACTGAAGCTTTCTTT
>TRBV5-6|few|TRBD1|TRBJ2-1
CASSGTGVYNEQFF
TGTGCCAGCAGCGGGACAGGGGTATACAATGAGCAGTTCTTC
>TRBV3-1/TRBV3-2|.|TRBD1|TRBJ1-2
CASSQDLSSVQGYGYTF
TGTGCCAGCAGCCAAGATCTAAGTTCGGTACAGGGGTATGGCTACACCTTC
>TRBV5-1|.|.|TRBJ1-6
CASSWGVNNSPLHF
TGCGCCAGCAGCTGGGGCGTTAATAATTCACCCCTCCACTTT
>TRBV7-2|.|TRBD1|TRBJ1-1
CASTRQGGVGTEAFF
TGTGCCAGCACGAGACAGGGGGGGGTCGGCACTGAAGCTTTCTTT
>TRBV2|.|.|TRBJ1-2
CASRAGVYGYTF
TGTGCCAGCAGGGCGGGAGTCTATGGCTACACCTTC
>TRBV6-5|.|TRBD1|TRBJ1-1
CASSYGQGASEAFF
TGTGCCAGCAGTTACGGACAGGGGGCGAGTGAAGCTTTCTTT
>TRBV28|once|TRBD1|TRBJ1-2
CASSSWDRRGYGYTF
TGTGCCAGCAGTTCCTGGGACAGGCGCGGCTATGGCTACACCTTC
>TRBV19|.|.|TRBJ1-5
CASNPQSNQPQHF
TGTGCCAGTAACCCACAGAGCAATCAGCCCCAGCATTTT
>TRBV18|.|TRBD1|TRBJ1-4
CASSPLTGNEKLFF
TGTGCCAGCTCACCACTGACAGGGAATGAAAAACTGTTTTTT
>TRBV21-1|.|.|TRBJ1-3
CASSHGVRGLWGNTIYF
TGTGCCAGCAGCCACGGGGTTCGGGGGTTGTGGGGAAACACCATATATTTT
>TRBV28|few|TRBD2|TRBJ2-3
CASSPHSGGTDTQYF
TGTGCCAGCAGTCCTCATAGCGGGGGGACAGATACGCAGTATTTT
>TRBV30|.|.|TRBJ1-2
CAWSVQGDGYTF
TGTGCCTGGAGTGTACAAGGGGATGGCTACACCTTC
>TRBV5-1|.|.|TRBJ2-3
CASSSPTPDTQYF
TGCGCCAGCAGCTCCCCTACGCCAGATACGCAGTATTTT
>TRBV30|.|.|TRBJ1-1
CAWSPGAGYTEAFF
TGTGCCTGGAGCCCAGGGGCAGGTTACACTGAAGCTTTCTTT
>TRBV19|.|.|TRBJ1-1
CASSIYSSGVGNTEAFF
TGTGCCAGTAGTATATATTCTTCGGGGGTGGGGAACACTGAAGCTTTCTTT
>TRBV19|.|.|TRBJ2-7
CASSIVEGSYEQYF
TGTGCCAGTAGTATAGTTGAGGGTTCCTACGAGCAGTACTTC
>TRBV28|few|TRBD1|TRBJ1-1
CASSLAGGIAFF
TGTGCCAGCAGCCTCGCAGGGGGTATAGCTTTCTTT
>TRBV5-6|.|TRBD1|TRBJ1-1
CASSSTGVAHTEAFF
TGTGCCAGCAGCTCCACAGGGGTCGCGCACACTGAAGCTTTCTTT